This TCR beta chain originates from a study of CD8 T cells in ankylosing spondylitis. Notes on the study in general: Fewer than ten highly homologous variants made up a TCR beta motif that seemed to typify ankylosing spondylitis blood.

Germline V gene lookup returns CDR1 ENHRY and CDR2 SYGVKD. This CDR3 is 15 amino acids long. V was cut by 6 bases and J by 5 bases, with 19 bases left in between. Making the TCR beta libraries involved quantitative 5'-RACE with molecular barcodes. Each CDR3 protein is one row after TCRdb ran MiXCR on the 5' RACE reads. The table shows 650,000 to 800,000 distinct CDR3 sequences, with under 20% occurring only once. As concerns this clonotype: No antigen is known for it.

This TCR was recovered from a male donor with ankylosing spondylitis. The sequencing input was blood, either unsorted or a sorted T cell fraction (not recorded which). The chain joins TRBV10-3 to TRBJ1-2; D call uncertain. The CDR3 DNA follows: TGTGCCATCAGCCGAGGCACAGCCCCTCAATATGGCTACACCTTC. This gives the protein CAISRGTAPQYGYTF.